One sample yielded the 25 T cell receptor beta chains listed below, sequenced in a study of cytomegalovirus exposure and HLA in healthy donors (dated by TCRdb to about 2017). The library was obtained by the immunoSEQ multiplex PCR assay. For the multiplex PCR, a mixture combining 60 forward primers for TCR Vbeta segments and 13 reverse primers for TCR Jbeta segments was used. TCRdb holds this immuneACCESS table with in-frame rearrangements only. Some clones are missing; in checked studies, unresolved V genes explain under half, and the rest has no known cause. The sample table contains fewer than 180,000 clones; only one count was recorded for 55% to 80% of them. 6% to 8.5% of the sample belongs to the ten largest clones. Material: PBMCs. Receptor source: a woman aged 55-70 years in good health and CMV-seropositive.

This clone was recorded only once. The chain couples TRBV7-9 to TRBJ2-7, with D possibly matching TRBD1 (6 bases). The CDR3 sequence is 14 residues long. With 1 base removed from V and 5 bases from J, the gap between germline ends came to 12 bases. Germline V gene lookup returns CDR1 SEHNR and CDR2 FQNEAQ (reference sequence). CDR3 protein: CASSLVTGINEQYF. The DNA of the CDR3 is TGTGCCAGCAGCTTAGTTACAGGGATCAACGAGCAGTACTTC. The full variable domain, in which reference TRBV7-9 and TRBJ2-7 provide the parts outside the CDR3, is DTGVSQNPRHKITKRGQNVTFRCDPISEHNRLYWYRQTLGQGPEFLTYFQNEAQLEKSRLLSDRFSAERPKGSFSTLEIQRTEQGDSAMYLCASSLVTGINEQYFGPGTRLTVT.

The chain has TRBV28 and TRBJ2-7, with a weak D call TRBD2 (6 bases). The CDR3 runs 12 residues. CDR1 is MDHEN and CDR2 is SYDVKM in the germline V gene. Trimming cost V 9 bases and J 7 bases, with 16 bases left between them. CDR3 nucleotides: TGTGCCAGTGGGCAGGGAGGTAGGGAGCAGTACTTC. It codes for CASGQGGREQYF.

The gene calls are TRBV7-8 and TRBJ1-2, with D hard to call. This CDR3 region has 14 residues. From germline, CDR1 is SGHVS and CDR2 FQNEAQ. V was trimmed by 1 base and J by 8 bases, leaving 14 bases between them. In DNA form, the CDR3 reads TGTGCCAGCAGCTTAGTGGTCGGGAATGGCGGCTACACCTTC. This gives the protein CASSLVVGNGGYTF. The entire variable domain, with the rest obtained from reference TRBV7-8 and TRBJ1-2, is as follows: GAGVSQSPRYKVAKRGQDVALRCDPISGHVSLFWYQQALGQGPEFLTYFQNEAQLDKSGLPSDRFFAERPEGSVSTLKIQRTQQEDSAVYLCASSLVVGNGGYTFGSGTRLTVV.

This chain connects TRBV6-1 to TRBJ2-2; 9 positions agree with TRBD2. J lost 7 bases, V lost 1 base, and 7 bases had no gene match. CDR1 MNHNS and CDR2 SASEGT come from the germline V gene. CDR3 length equals 16 residues. The CDR3 region has the DNA TGTGCCAGCAGTGAAGGGGCGGGAGGGCGTGACGGGGAGCTGTTTTTT. Translating gives CASSEGAGGRDGELFF.

CDR3 sequence: CASSRLAGALSYEQYF. CDR3 sequence (DNA): TGCGCCAGCAGCCGACTAGCGGGAGCCCTCTCCTACGAGCAGTACTTC. V gene TRBV4-1 combines with J gene TRBJ2-7; 12 bases agree with TRBD2. With V trimmed by 4 bases and J by 0 bases, 4 bases remained unmatched. The CDR3 sequence is 16 residues long. Germline V gene data show CDR1 as MGHRA and CDR2 as YSYEKL.

This clone was seen a few times. The rearrangement joins TRBV27 to TRBJ2-1, with 14 bases that match TRBD2. From germline, CDR1 is MNHEY and CDR2 SMNVEV (reference sequence). V was pared by 5 bases and J by 9 bases, with 6 bases of the junction left unmatched. This CDR3 spans 15 amino acids. CDR3 region: CASSPGLAGASEQFF. In DNA, the CDR3 is TGTGCCAGCAGTCCGGGACTAGCGGGAGCTTCTGAGCAGTTCTTC.

The chain links TRBV19 to TRBJ2-5, with TRBD2 identical over 14 bases. Judging by the DNA end, TRBJ2-7 fits better; the J call may be wrong. This CDR3 has 17 amino acids. Germline V CDR1 and CDR2: LNHDA, SQIVND (reference sequence). CDR3 sequence (DNA): TGTGCCAGTAGTATAGGTAGCGGACTAGCGGGAGGCTACGAGCAGTACTTC. Translating it yields CASSIGSGLAGGYEQYF.

V and J are TRBV4-1 and TRBJ2-5; the D gene is possibly TRBD1 (6 bases). The CDR3 has 15 residues. CDR1 and CDR2 (germline): MGHRA, YSYEKL. With 6 bases removed from V and 5 bases from J, the gap between germline ends came to 19 bases. The CDR3, as DNA: TGCGCCAGCAGGAGGGGGTCAGGAGTCGAGGAGACCCAGTACTTC. Protein: CASRRGSGVEETQYF.

The chain employs TRBV9 and TRBJ2-3; D is unresolved. V lost 3 bases, J lost 4 bases, and 18 bases lay in between. The CDR3 totals 16 residues. The germline CDR1 and CDR2 sequences are SGDLS and YYNGEE. The CDR3 sequence: CASSGLNPTLSDTQYF. In DNA form, the CDR3 reads TGTGCCAGCAGCGGACTCAACCCCACCCTTTCAGATACGCAGTATTTT.

This rearrangement joins TRBV5-4 to TRBJ2-1; D might be TRBD2 (5 bases). V shed 0 bases and J shed 7 bases, with 14 bases lying between them. Per the germline V gene, CDR1 is SGHNT and CDR2 is YYREEE (reference sequence). The CDR3 covers 15 residues. As DNA, the CDR3 is TGTGCCAGCAGCTTGGGAGCGGCCCTGGGTAATGAGCAGTTCTTC. Protein product: CASSLGAALGNEQFF.

The rearrangement links TRBV18 to TRBJ1-5; 7 bases are a match to TRBD1. This CDR3 has 15 amino acids. The V segment lost 6 bases and the J segment 2 bases; nucleotides outside the gene matches: 7. Germline loops: CDR1 KGHSH, CDR2 LQKENI. CDR3 sequence: CASSLTGTGNQPQHF. In DNA form, the CDR3 reads TGTGCCAGCTCGCTGACAGGGACGGGCAATCAGCCCCAGCATTTT.

A few counts support this clone. The rearrangement joins TRBV18 to TRBJ1-5; 7 bases match TRBD1. The trim removed 4 bases at V and 2 bases at J, leaving 5 bases unmatched. The CDR3 is 15 amino acids. Looked up from germline, CDR1 is KGHSH and CDR2 is LQKENI. CDR3 sequence: CASSQQGYGNQPQHF. The CDR3 DNA follows: TGTGCCAGCTCACAACAGGGGTACGGCAATCAGCCCCAGCATTTT. Complete variable domain (other parts from reference TRBV18 and TRBJ1-5): NAGVMQNPRHLVRRRGQEARLRCSPMKGHSHVYWYRQLPEEGLKFMVYLQKENIIDESGMPKERFSAEFPKEGPSILRIQQVVRGDSAAYFCASSQQGYGNQPQHFGDGTRLSIL.

Only a few counts were recorded for this clone. The chain is built from TRBV7-9 and TRBJ1-3; no clear D gene. V was shortened by 0 bases and J by 1 base, with 13 bases between the two germline ends. The germline V gene encodes CDR1 SEHNR and CDR2 FQNEAQ (reference sequence). This CDR3 is built from 17 residues. CDR3 region: CASSLALAGASGNTIYF. CDR3 in DNA: TGTGCCAGCAGCTTAGCGCTTGCAGGCGCTTCTGGAAACACCATATATTTT.

This clone has a handful of counts. The J gene is TRBJ1-1, the V gene TRBV28; TRBD1 is a possible D gene (5 bases). The germline V gene has CDR1 MDHEN and CDR2 SYDVKM. V was pared by 6 bases and J by 3 bases, with 8 bases between. The CDR3 contains 12 residues. CDR3: CASRQADTEAFF. The CDR3 DNA reads TGTGCCAGCAGACAGGCGGACACTGAAGCTTTCTTT.

The rearrangement joins TRBV2 to TRBJ2-1, with 7 positions matching TRBD1. Losses at the gene ends were 2 bases for V and 9 bases for J; bases not matched to a gene: 13. CDR3 length: 16 residues. CDR1 is SNHLY and CDR2 is FYNNEI in the germline V gene. CDR3: CASSESWGQSLVEQFF. The CDR3 coding sequence is TGTGCCAGCAGTGAAAGCTGGGGACAGTCCCTTGTTGAGCAGTTCTTC.

The V call is TRBV28, the J call TRBJ1-2; D is unclear. CDR3 length: 13 amino acids. The germline CDR1 and CDR2 sequences are MDHEN and SYDVKM. Trimming cost V 3 bases and J 8 bases, with 13 bases left between them. CDR3 residues: CASSFGIGRGYTF. DNA for the CDR3: TGTGCCAGCAGTTTCGGCATCGGGAGGGGCTACACCTTC.

The chain carries TRBV7-9 and TRBJ2-5; TRBD1 matches 7 bases. Germline V gene data show CDR1 as SEHNR and CDR2 as FQNEAQ (reference sequence). J lost 3 bases, V lost 1 base, and 2 bases had no gene match. CDR3 length: 14 amino acids. The CDR3 sequence: CASSLDTGEETQYF. The CDR3 DNA reads as TGTGCCAGCAGCTTAGACACAGGGGAAGAGACCCAGTACTTC.

This chain uses TRBV7-2 with TRBJ2-7; possible D gene TRBD1, 6 bases. The CDR3 length is 13 residues. The V end was cut by 6 bases, the J end by 4 bases, with 13 bases between. Germline V lookup: CDR1 SGHTA, CDR2 FQGNSA. CDR3 sequence reads: CASRPGHFYEQYF. The CDR3 DNA follows: TGTGCCAGCAGGCCGGGACACTTTTACGAGCAGTACTTC.

The V gene is TRBV7-9, the J gene TRBJ2-2; 11 bases map to TRBD2. J lost 4 bases, V lost 4 bases, and 8 bases had no gene match. The CDR3 is 17 amino acids. The germline gives CDR1 SEHNR, CDR2 FQNEAQ (reference sequence). This CDR3 reads CASSYTSGSDITGELFF. In nucleotides, the CDR3 is TGTGCCAGCAGCTACACTAGCGGGAGCGATATCACCGGGGAGCTGTTTTTT.

This clone was counted a few times. The genes are TRBV5-6 and TRBJ1-1; D gene unclear. The ends were cut back, 4 bases at V and 1 base at J, with 8 bases in the middle. This CDR3 region has 13 residues. The germline gives CDR1 SGHDT, CDR2 YYEEEE. The CDR3 sequence is CASSRPGNTEAFF. CDR3 nucleotides: TGTGCCAGCAGCCGGCCAGGGAACACTGAAGCTTTCTTT.

This chain joins TRBV5-1 and TRBJ2-5, with 8 bases lining up with TRBD1. Germline V gene sequence: CDR1 SGHRS, CDR2 YFSETQ. The CDR3 has 16 amino acids. V shed 2 bases, J shed 1 base, and the junction held 7 bases outside the gene matches. The CDR3 DNA follows: TGCGCCAGCAGCTTTGGACAGGGAAGGGTCCAAGAGACCCAGTACTTC. It codes for CASSFGQGRVQETQYF. Using reference TRBV5-1 and TRBJ2-5 for the parts outside the CDR3, the full variable domain is KAGVTQTPRYLIKTRGQQVTLSCSPISGHRSVSWYQQTPGQGLQFLFEYFSETQRNKGNFPGRFSGRQFSNSRSEMNVSTLELGDSALYLCASSFGQGRVQETQYFGPGTRLLVL.

The chain carries TRBV5-1 and TRBJ2-5, with D perhaps TRBD1 (5 bases). This CDR3 has 16 amino acids. V lost 0 bases and J lost 2, with 14 bases in between. CDR1 SGHRS and CDR2 YFSETQ come from the germline V gene. The CDR3 region is CASSLGLRVTQETQYF. CDR3 nucleotides: TGCGCCAGCAGCTTGGGGCTCAGGGTCACTCAAGAGACCCAGTACTTC.

This rearrangement joins TRBV19 to TRBJ1-1; 7 bases map to TRBD1. Germline V gene sequence: CDR1 LNHDA, CDR2 SQIVND (reference sequence). Trimming removed 4 bases from V and 4 bases from J; junction bases left unmatched: 6. This CDR3 has 14 amino acids. CDR3 in amino acids: CASSTTGRRTEAFF. The CDR3 DNA follows: TGTGCCAGTAGTACGACAGGGAGGCGCACTGAAGCTTTCTTT.

This clone has just a few counts. Other DNA sequences of this sample code for an identical CDR3. The gene calls are TRBV7-9 and TRBJ2-3; 7 bases fit TRBD1. Germline lookup yields CDR1 SEHNR and CDR2 FQNEAQ (reference sequence). Trimming took 3 bases from V and 1 from J; bases not matched to a gene: 4. The CDR3 contains 15 residues. The CDR3 sequence: CASSLVGGGTDTQYF. The CDR3 nucleotides are TGTGCCAGCAGCTTGGTAGGGGGCGGCACAGATACGCAGTATTTT.

The rearrangement joins TRBV27 to TRBJ2-7; TRBD2 agrees at 11 bases. The V gene end was trimmed by 5 bases and the J gene end by 0 bases; junction bases not matched to a gene: 6. Per the germline V gene, CDR1 is MNHEY and CDR2 is SMNVEV (reference sequence). This CDR3 has 16 amino acids. CDR3 in amino acids: CASSPGLAVSSYEQYF. CDR3 coding DNA: TGTGCCAGCAGTCCGGGACTAGCGGTGAGCTCCTACGAGCAGTACTTC.